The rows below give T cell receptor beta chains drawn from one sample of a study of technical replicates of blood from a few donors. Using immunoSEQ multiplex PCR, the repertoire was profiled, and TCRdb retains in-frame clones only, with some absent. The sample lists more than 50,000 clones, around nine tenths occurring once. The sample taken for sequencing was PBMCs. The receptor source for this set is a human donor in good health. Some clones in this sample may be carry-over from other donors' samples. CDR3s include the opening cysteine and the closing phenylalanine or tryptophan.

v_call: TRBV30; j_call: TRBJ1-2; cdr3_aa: CAWSRGNANYGYTF
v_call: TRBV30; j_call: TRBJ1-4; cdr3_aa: CAWGRGGIGEKLFF
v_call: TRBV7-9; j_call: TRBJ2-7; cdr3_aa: CASSLGGLVLKQYF
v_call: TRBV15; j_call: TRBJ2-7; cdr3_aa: CATSGEPSSYEQYF
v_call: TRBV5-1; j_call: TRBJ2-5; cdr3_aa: CASSSQITSGGRETQYF
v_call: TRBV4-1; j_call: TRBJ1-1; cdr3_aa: CASSQGEGYGTEAFF
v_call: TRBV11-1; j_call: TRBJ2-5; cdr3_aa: CASRAGTGDVETQYF
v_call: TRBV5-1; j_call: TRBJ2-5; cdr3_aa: CASSEGLAGGETQYF
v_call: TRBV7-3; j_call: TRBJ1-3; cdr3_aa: CASSLTGGQGTPLYF
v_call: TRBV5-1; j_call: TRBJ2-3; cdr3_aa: CASSWGLAGADTQYF
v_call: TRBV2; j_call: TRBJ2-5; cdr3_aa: CASSSRSLAGGPTETQYF
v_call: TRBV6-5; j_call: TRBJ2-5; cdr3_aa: CASSSLGGGGETQYF
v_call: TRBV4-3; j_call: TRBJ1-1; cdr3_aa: CASSQQGQKNTEAFF
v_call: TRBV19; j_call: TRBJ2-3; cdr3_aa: CASSPQTERGGTDTQYF
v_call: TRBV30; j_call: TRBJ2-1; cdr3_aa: CAWRGRTGEYYNEQFF
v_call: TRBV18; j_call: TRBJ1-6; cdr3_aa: CASSPPIGQGGSPLHF
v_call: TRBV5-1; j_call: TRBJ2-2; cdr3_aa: CASRPLAGNTGELFF
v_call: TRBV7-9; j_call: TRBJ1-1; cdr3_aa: CASSSRQDQNTEAFF
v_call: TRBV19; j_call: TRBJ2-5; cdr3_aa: CASSMEGSGSKTQYF
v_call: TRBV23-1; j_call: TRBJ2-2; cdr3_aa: CASSPLPRTVTGELFF